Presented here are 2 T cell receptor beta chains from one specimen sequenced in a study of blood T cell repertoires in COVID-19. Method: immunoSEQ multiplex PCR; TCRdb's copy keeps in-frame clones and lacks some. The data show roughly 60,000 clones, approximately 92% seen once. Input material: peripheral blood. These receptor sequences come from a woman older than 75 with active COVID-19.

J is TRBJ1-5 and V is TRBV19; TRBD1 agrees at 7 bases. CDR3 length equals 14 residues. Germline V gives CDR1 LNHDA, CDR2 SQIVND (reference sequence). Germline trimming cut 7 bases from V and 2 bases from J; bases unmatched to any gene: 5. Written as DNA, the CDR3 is TGTGCCAGTAATGAGGGGGCGGGCAATCAGCCCCAGCATTTT. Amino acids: CASNEGAGNQPQHF.

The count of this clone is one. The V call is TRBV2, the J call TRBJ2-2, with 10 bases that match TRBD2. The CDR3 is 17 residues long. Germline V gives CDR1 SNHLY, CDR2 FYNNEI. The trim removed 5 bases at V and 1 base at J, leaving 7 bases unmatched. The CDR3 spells CASSPTRLAGNTGELFF. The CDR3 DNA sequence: TGTGCCAGCAGTCCCACCCGACTAGCGGGGAACACCGGGGAGCTGTTTTTT. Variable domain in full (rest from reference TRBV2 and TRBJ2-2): EPEVTQTPSHQVTQMGQEVILRCVPISNHLYFYWYRQILGQKVEFLVSFYNNEISEKSEIFDDQFSVERPDGSNFTLKIRSTKLEDSAMYFCASSPTRLAGNTGELFFGEGSRLTVL.